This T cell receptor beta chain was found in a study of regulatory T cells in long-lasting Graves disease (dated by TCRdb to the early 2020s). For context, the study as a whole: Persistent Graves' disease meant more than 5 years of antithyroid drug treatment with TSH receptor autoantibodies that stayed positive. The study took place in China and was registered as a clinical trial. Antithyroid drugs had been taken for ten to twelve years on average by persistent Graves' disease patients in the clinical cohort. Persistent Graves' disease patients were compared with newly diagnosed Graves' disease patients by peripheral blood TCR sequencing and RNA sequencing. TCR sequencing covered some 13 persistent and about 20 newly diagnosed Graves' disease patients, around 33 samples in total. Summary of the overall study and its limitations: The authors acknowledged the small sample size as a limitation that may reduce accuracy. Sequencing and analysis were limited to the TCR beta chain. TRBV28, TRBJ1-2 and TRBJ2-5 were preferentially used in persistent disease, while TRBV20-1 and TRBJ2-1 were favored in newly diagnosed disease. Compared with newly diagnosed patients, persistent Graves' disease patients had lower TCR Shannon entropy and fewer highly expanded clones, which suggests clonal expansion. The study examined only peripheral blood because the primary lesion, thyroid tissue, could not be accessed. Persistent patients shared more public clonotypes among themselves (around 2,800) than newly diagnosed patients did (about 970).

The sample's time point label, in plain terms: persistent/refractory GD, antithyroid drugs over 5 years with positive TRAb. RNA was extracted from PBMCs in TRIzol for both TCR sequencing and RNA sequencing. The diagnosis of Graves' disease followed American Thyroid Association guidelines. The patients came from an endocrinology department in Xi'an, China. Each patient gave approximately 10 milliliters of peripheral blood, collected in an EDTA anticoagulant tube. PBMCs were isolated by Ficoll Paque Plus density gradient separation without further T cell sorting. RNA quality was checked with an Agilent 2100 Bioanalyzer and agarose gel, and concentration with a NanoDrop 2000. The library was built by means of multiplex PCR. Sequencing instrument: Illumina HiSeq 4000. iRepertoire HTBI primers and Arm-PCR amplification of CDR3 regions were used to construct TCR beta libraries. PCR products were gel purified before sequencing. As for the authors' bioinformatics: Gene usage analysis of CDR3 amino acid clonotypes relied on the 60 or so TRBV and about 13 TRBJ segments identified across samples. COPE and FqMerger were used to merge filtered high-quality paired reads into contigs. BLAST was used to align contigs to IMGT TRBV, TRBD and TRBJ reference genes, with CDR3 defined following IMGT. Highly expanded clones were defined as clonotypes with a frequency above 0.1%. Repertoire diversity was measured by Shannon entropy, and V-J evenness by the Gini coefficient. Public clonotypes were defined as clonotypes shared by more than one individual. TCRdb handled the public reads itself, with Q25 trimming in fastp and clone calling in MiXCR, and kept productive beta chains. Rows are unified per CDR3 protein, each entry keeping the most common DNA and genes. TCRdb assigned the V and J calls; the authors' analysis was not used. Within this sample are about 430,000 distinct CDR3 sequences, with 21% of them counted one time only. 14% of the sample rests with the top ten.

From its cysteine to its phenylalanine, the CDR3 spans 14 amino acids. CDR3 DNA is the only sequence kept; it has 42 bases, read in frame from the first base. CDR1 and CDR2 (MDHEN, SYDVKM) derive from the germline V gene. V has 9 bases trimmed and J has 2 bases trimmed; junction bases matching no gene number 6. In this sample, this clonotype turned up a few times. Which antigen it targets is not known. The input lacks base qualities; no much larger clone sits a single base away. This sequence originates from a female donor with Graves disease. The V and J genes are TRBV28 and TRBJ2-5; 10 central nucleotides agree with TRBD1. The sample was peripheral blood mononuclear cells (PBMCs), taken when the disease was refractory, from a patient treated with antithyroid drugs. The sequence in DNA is TGTGCCAGTGGACAGGGGGGTCGGCAAGAGACCCAGTACTTC. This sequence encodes CASGQGGRQETQYF.